This is a list of T cell receptor beta chains from one sample in a study of blood T cell repertoires in COVID-19. Profiled with immunoSEQ multiplex PCR; TCRdb holds only in-frame clones, not every one. In the table there are about 130,000 clones, about four fifths of which are singletons. Specimen: peripheral blood. These receptors were obtained from a woman aged 60-70 years with acute or convalescent COVID-19. The CDR3 runs from the conserved cysteine through the conserved F or W. The D gene is left open where the match is weak. Clone size is not always given. Where it is, it says once, few, many or a class for expanded clones.

V gene	J gene	clone size	D gene	CDR3 protein	CDR3 DNA
TRBV5-4	TRBJ2-3	few	TRBD2	CASSSKSSGDTQYF	TGTGCCAGCAGCTCCAAATCTAGCGGGGATACGCAGTATTTT
TRBV12-5	TRBJ1-2	.	.	CVSSPPPNYGYTF	TGTGTTTCAAGCCCACCCCCCAACTATGGCTACACCTTC
TRBV7-9	TRBJ2-1	.	TRBD1	CASSKRTGEIPPGQFF	TGTGCCAGCAGCAAAAGGACAGGGGAAATACCCCCGGGACAGTTCTTC
TRBV3-1/TRBV3-2	TRBJ2-1	.	.	CASSHQQGTSYNEQFF	TGTGCCAGCAGCCATCAACAGGGTACATCCTACAATGAGCAGTTCTTC
TRBV29-1	TRBJ1-1	.	.	CSVEYGSTEAFF	TGCAGCGTTGAGTACGGGTCCACTGAAGCTTTCTTT
TRBV6-5	TRBJ1-6	.	.	CASSFASGSYNSPLHF	TGTGCCAGCAGTTTTGCTTCAGGTTCCTATAATTCACCCCTCCACTTT
TRBV30	TRBJ1-1	.	TRBD1	CAWRGTGTVNTEAFF	TGTGCCTGGAGAGGGACCGGGACAGTTAACACTGAAGCTTTCTTT
TRBV18	TRBJ1-4	.	.	CASSPRGLNEKLFF	TGTGCCAGCTCACCACGAGGGCTTAATGAAAAACTGTTTTTT
TRBV5-1	TRBJ1-1	.	.	CASSEGQGTEAFF	TGCGCCAGCAGCGAGGGACAAGGCACTGAAGCTTTCTTT
TRBV5-1	TRBJ2-3	.	.	CASSFGYSTDTQYF	TGCGCCAGCAGCTTCGGGTATAGCACAGATACGCAGTATTTT
TRBV7-9	TRBJ1-4	few	TRBD1	CASSSGQSNEKLFF	TGTGCCAGCAGCTCGGGACAGTCGAATGAAAAACTGTTTTTT
TRBV18	TRBJ1-3	.	.	CASSPDSSGNTIYF	TGTGCCAGCTCACCAGACAGCTCTGGAAACACCATATATTTT
TRBV30	TRBJ1-1	.	TRBD1	CAWRGQGGGRTEAFF	TGTGCCTGGAGGGGACAGGGGGGAGGTCGCACTGAAGCTTTCTTT
TRBV6-5	TRBJ1-5	.	.	CASSRQGSQPQHF	TGTGCCAGCAGTAGGCAGGGGAGTCAGCCCCAGCATTTT
TRBV28	TRBJ1-2	.	.	CASSFPAPRGSGYTF	TGTGCCAGCAGTTTTCCTGCCCCTCGGGGGAGCGGCTACACCTTC
TRBV5-4	TRBJ2-2	.	.	CASSLGRTYSTGELFF	TGTGCCAGCAGCTTGGGCCGAACTTACAGCACCGGGGAGCTGTTTTTT
TRBV11-1	TRBJ1-2	.	TRBD1	CASSSRGQGDPYGYTF	TGTGCCAGCAGCTCGAGGGGACAGGGGGACCCCTATGGCTACACCTTC
TRBV5-1	TRBJ2-3	.	.	CASSALGGEVTDTQYF	TGCGCCAGCAGCGCCTTAGGAGGGGAAGTCACAGATACGCAGTATTTT
TRBV12-3/TRBV12-4	TRBJ1-5	.	.	CASKTGSNQPQHF	TGTGCCAGCAAAACAGGGTCCAATCAGCCCCAGCATTTT
TRBV5-1	TRBJ2-5	.	.	CASSLGGTGTQYF	TGCGCCAGCAGCTTAGGGGGAACAGGGACCCAGTACTTC
TRBV5-1	TRBJ1-2	.	TRBD1	CASSLQGENYGYTF	TGCGCCAGCAGCCTACAGGGGGAAAACTATGGCTACACCTTC
TRBV7-3	TRBJ2-1	.	TRBD1	CASSNPGQGSREQFF	TGTGCCAGCAGCAACCCGGGACAGGGGTCCAGGGAGCAGTTCTTC
TRBV14	TRBJ1-6	.	TRBD1	CASSRTRQGLGNSPLHF	TGTGCCAGCAGCCGCACACGACAGGGCTTGGGGAATTCACCCCTCCACTTT
TRBV12-3/TRBV12-4	TRBJ1-2	.	.	CASSGGLSHGYTF	TGTGCCAGCAGCGGGGGGCTTTCCCATGGCTACACCTTC
TRBV24-1	TRBJ2-5	.	TRBD2	CATSIGGYRETQYF	TGTGCCACCAGTATCGGGGGGTATCGAGAGACCCAGTACTTC
TRBV6-5	TRBJ1-2	.	.	CASSYSRTAGGDYTF	TGTGCCAGCAGTTACTCTCGGACGGCGGGAGGTGACTACACCTTC
TRBV10-1	TRBJ2-3	.	.	CASSAAGTDTQYF	TGCGCCAGCAGTGCGGCGGGGACAGATACGCAGTATTTT
TRBV27	TRBJ1-1	.	TRBD1	CASSRQGSGRTEAFF	TGTGCCAGCTCTCGACAGGGGTCTGGTCGGACTGAAGCTTTCTTT
TRBV6-5	TRBJ1-2	.	TRBD1	CASRGQKPNYGYTF	TGTGCCAGCAGGGGACAGAAACCTAACTATGGCTACACCTTC
TRBV24-1	TRBJ2-1	.	TRBD2	CATSEVAGTVNSYNEQFF	TGTGCCACCAGTGAGGTAGCGGGGACCGTAAACTCCTACAATGAGCAGTTCTTC
TRBV19	TRBJ1-2	once	.	CASIRDAGDYGYTF	TGTGCCAGTATCAGGGATGCAGGGGACTATGGCTACACCTTC
TRBV11-3	TRBJ2-2	.	TRBD2	CASSAEGGGELFF	TGTGCCAGCAGCGCCGAGGGAGGGGGGGAGCTGTTTTTT